This TCR beta chain was captured in a study of shared clonotypes between healthy human individuals. This clone showed up just once. Trimming pared 2 bases from V and 7 bases from J, leaving 17 bases between. Looked up from germline, CDR1 is MNHEY and CDR2 is SMNVEV (reference sequence). CDR3 length: 15 amino acids. The protocol was immunoSEQ multiplex PCR, while the TCRdb copy is restricted to in-frame clones and leaves out a portion. The sample lists under 1,900,000 clones, roughly 98.5% seen once, with under 0.45% in the top ten. Input material: naive CD4+ T cells sorted from blood. Subset denoted: CD45RA+ positively selected. V usage is TRBV27 and J usage is TRBJ2-5, with D unclear. The TCR sequence derives from a man aged 30 to 39 in good health. The CDR3 reads CASSLSFEPLLTQYF. In DNA, the CDR3 is TGTGCCAGCAGTTTAAGTTTTGAGCCTTTGTTGACCCAGTACTTC.